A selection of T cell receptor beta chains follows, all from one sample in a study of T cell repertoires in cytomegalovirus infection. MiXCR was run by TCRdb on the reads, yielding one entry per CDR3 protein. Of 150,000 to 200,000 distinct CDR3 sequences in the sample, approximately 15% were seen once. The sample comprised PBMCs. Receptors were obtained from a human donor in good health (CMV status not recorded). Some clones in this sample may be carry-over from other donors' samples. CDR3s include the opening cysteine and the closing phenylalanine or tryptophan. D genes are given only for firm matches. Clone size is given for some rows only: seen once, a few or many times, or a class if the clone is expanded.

CDR3aa: CASSQTRTGSSYEQYF
CDR3nt: TGCGCCAGCAGCCAGACCCGGACAGGTTCGTCCTACGAGCAGTACTTC
d_gene: TRBD1
j_gene: TRBJ2-7
v_gene: TRBV5-1
abundance: few

CDR3aa: CASSLRPVNQPQHF
CDR3nt: TGTGCCAGCAGCCTACGCCCCGTTAATCAGCCCCAGCATTTT
d_gene: NA
j_gene: TRBJ1-5
v_gene: TRBV6-1
abundance: many

CDR3aa: CASSIVGDSYNEQFF
CDR3nt: TGTGCCAGTAGTATAGTTGGGGACAGCTACAATGAGCAGTTCTTC
d_gene: TRBD1
j_gene: TRBJ2-1
v_gene: TRBV19
abundance: few

CDR3aa: CSAQPGGQGNIQYF
CDR3nt: TGCAGTGCTCAACCTGGGGGGCAGGGAAACATTCAGTACTTC
d_gene: NA
j_gene: TRBJ2-4
v_gene: TRBV20-1
abundance: NA

CDR3aa: CASSSRDTWNTGELFF
CDR3nt: TGTGCCAGCAGCTCCCGGGACACCTGGAACACCGGGGAGCTGTTTTTT
d_gene: NA
j_gene: TRBJ2-2
v_gene: TRBV7-2
abundance: many

CDR3aa: CASSLERQAYNEQFF
CDR3nt: TGTGCCAGCAGCTTAGAGCGTCAGGCCTACAATGAGCAGTTCTTC
d_gene: NA
j_gene: TRBJ2-1
v_gene: TRBV7-3
abundance: many

CDR3aa: CSGDMGVDTQYF
CDR3nt: TGCAGCGGTGATATGGGGGTTGATACGCAGTATTTT
d_gene: NA
j_gene: TRBJ2-3
v_gene: TRBV29-1
abundance: few

CDR3aa: CASSFLKSYNEQFF
CDR3nt: TGTGCCAGCAGCTTCCTAAAGTCCTACAATGAGCAGTTCTTC
d_gene: NA
j_gene: TRBJ2-1
v_gene: TRBV11-2
abundance: few

CDR3aa: CASSPSGSSGNTIYF
CDR3nt: TGTGCCAGCAGTCCCTCGGGATCCTCTGGAAACACCATATATTTT
d_gene: NA
j_gene: TRBJ1-3
v_gene: TRBV28
abundance: many

CDR3aa: CAISGWANVLTF
CDR3nt: TGTGCCATCTCAGGGTGGGCCAACGTCCTGACTTTC
d_gene: NA
j_gene: TRBJ2-6
v_gene: TRBV10-3
abundance: few

CDR3aa: CAWSVLLGTEAFF
CDR3nt: TGTGCCTGGAGTGTTCTGCTTGGGACTGAAGCTTTCTTT
d_gene: NA
j_gene: TRBJ1-1
v_gene: TRBV30
abundance: NA

CDR3aa: CASSWGQVPNYGYTF
CDR3nt: TGTGCCAGCAGCTGGGGACAGGTCCCTAACTATGGCTACACCTTC
d_gene: TRBD1
j_gene: TRBJ1-2
v_gene: TRBV7-2
abundance: many

CDR3aa: CASSPRGQGDYGYTF
CDR3nt: TGTGCCAGCAGTCCACGAGGACAGGGGGACTATGGCTACACCTTC
d_gene: TRBD1
j_gene: TRBJ1-2
v_gene: TRBV25-1
abundance: NA

CDR3aa: CASSLGPGHRNTEAFF
CDR3nt: TGTGCCAGCAGCTTAGGACCGGGACACCGGAACACTGAAGCTTTCTTT
d_gene: NA
j_gene: TRBJ1-1
v_gene: TRBV7-4
abundance: NA

CDR3aa: CATAPRQIYNEQFF
CDR3nt: TGTGCCACAGCTCCGAGACAGATATACAATGAGCAGTTCTTC
d_gene: NA
j_gene: TRBJ2-1
v_gene: TRBV6-5
abundance: few

CDR3aa: CASSGDRAPSYEQYF
CDR3nt: TGTGCCAGCAGTGGGGACAGGGCTCCCTCCTACGAGCAGTACTTC
d_gene: TRBD1
j_gene: TRBJ2-7
v_gene: TRBV28
abundance: many

CDR3aa: CASSLNGNEQFF
CDR3nt: TGTGCCAGCAGCTTAAACGGCAATGAGCAGTTCTTC
d_gene: NA
j_gene: TRBJ2-1
v_gene: TRBV7-3
abundance: many

CDR3aa: CASSLFGGPYEQYF
CDR3nt: TGTGCCAGCAGCTTATTTGGCGGGCCGTACGAGCAGTACTTC
d_gene: NA
j_gene: TRBJ2-7
v_gene: TRBV7-3
abundance: many

CDR3aa: CASSWVGQPILSSGANVLTF
CDR3nt: TGTGCCAGCAGTTGGGTCGGACAACCGATTCTCAGCTCTGGGGCCAACGTCCTGACTTTC
d_gene: NA
j_gene: TRBJ2-6
v_gene: TRBV12-3/TRBV12-4
abundance: few

CDR3aa: CASSPGGGSEQYF
CDR3nt: TGTGCCAGCAGCCCTGGGGGGGGCAGCGAGCAGTACTTC
d_gene: NA
j_gene: TRBJ2-7
v_gene: TRBV7-9
abundance: few

CDR3aa: CASSSRQGTYEQYF
CDR3nt: TGTGCCAGCAGCTCCCGGCAGGGGACCTACGAGCAGTACTTC
d_gene: NA
j_gene: TRBJ2-7
v_gene: TRBV7-9
abundance: many

CDR3aa: CASSLKLAGDLGGAASQYF
CDR3nt: TGTGCCAGCAGCTTAAAACTAGCGGGAGACCTCGGAGGCGCCGCATCGCAGTATTTT
d_gene: TRBD2
j_gene: TRBJ2-3
v_gene: TRBV7-2
abundance: once

CDR3aa: CSVDRANTEAFF
CDR3nt: TGCAGCGTTGACAGGGCGAACACTGAAGCTTTCTTT
d_gene: NA
j_gene: TRBJ1-1
v_gene: TRBV29-1
abundance: NA

CDR3aa: CASSYSGGRATGETQYF
CDR3nt: TGTGCCAGCAGTTACTCGGGTGGCAGGGCCACCGGGGAGACCCAGTACTTC
d_gene: NA
j_gene: TRBJ2-5
v_gene: TRBV6-6
abundance: many

CDR3aa: CSVPDRGLGQYF
CDR3nt: TGCAGCGTTCCAGACAGGGGGCTAGGGCAGTACTTC
d_gene: TRBD1
j_gene: TRBJ2-7
v_gene: TRBV29-1
abundance: NA

CDR3aa: CAISERTKETQYF
CDR3nt: TGTGCCATCAGTGAAAGGACTAAAGAGACCCAGTACTTC
d_gene: NA
j_gene: TRBJ2-5
v_gene: TRBV10-3
abundance: NA

CDR3aa: CASSGVLGAGTGNTIYF
CDR3nt: TGTGCCAGCAGTGGGGTCCTAGGGGCCGGGACTGGAAACACCATATATTTT
d_gene: NA
j_gene: TRBJ1-3
v_gene: TRBV25-1
abundance: few

CDR3aa: CASTPNAYNEQFF
CDR3nt: TGTGCCAGCACCCCAAACGCCTACAATGAGCAGTTCTTC
d_gene: NA
j_gene: TRBJ2-1
v_gene: TRBV7-2
abundance: NA

CDR3aa: CSARGGVFRGTEAFF
CDR3nt: TGCAGTGCTAGAGGTGGCGTTTTCAGGGGCACTGAAGCTTTCTTT
d_gene: NA
j_gene: TRBJ1-1
v_gene: TRBV20-1
abundance: NA

CDR3aa: CASSPWTGDYGYTF
CDR3nt: TGTGCCAGCAGCCCCTGGACAGGGGACTATGGCTACACCTTC
d_gene: TRBD1
j_gene: TRBJ1-2
v_gene: TRBV7-2
abundance: many

CDR3aa: CASSEESRGTYNEQFF
CDR3nt: TGTGCCAGCAGTGAAGAGAGTAGGGGGACCTACAATGAGCAGTTCTTC
d_gene: NA
j_gene: TRBJ2-1
v_gene: TRBV2
abundance: few